This T cell receptor (beta chain) was documented in a study of chemoradiotherapy in HPV16-positive cancers. Overall study: Candidate HPV-specific T-cell clones and common TCR motifs came from functional assays in a couple of HPV16-positive patients.

Trimming removed 1 base from V and 3 bases from J; junction bases left unmatched: 4. CDR1 and CDR2 (germline): SNHLY, FYNNEI. CDR3 length: 16 amino acids. Generated by immunoSEQ multiplex PCR, the TCRdb table keeps only in-frame clones and is missing some. The table records over 10,000 clones, under 85% of them present only once. Repeated repertoire sampling spanned the course of chemoradiotherapy. Of note for this clone: Antigen: not known.

Whole-study findings and limits: The functional HPV-specific definition rests on just two HPV16-positive patients. Candidate HPV-specific clones and E7-related TCR motifs grew in tumor during treatment.

Specimen: blood, collected from a patient who underwent chemoradiotherapy. The chain carries TRBV2 and TRBJ2-1; 9 bases map to TRBD2. The sequence came from a human donor with HPV-associated anogenital cancer. The CDR3 loop is CASSEGAGGGYNEQFF. CDR3 in DNA: TGTGCCAGCAGTGAAGGTGCGGGGGGGGGCTACAATGAGCAGTTCTTC.